Sequencing of this T cell receptor (beta chain) was carried out in a study of cytomegalovirus exposure and HLA in healthy donors (dated by TCRdb to about 2017). About the full investigation: In an earlier analysis of roughly 500 of the donors, roughly 300 Gb of sequence data and roughly 100 million unique TCR beta sequences from about 179 million T cells were reported. The study combined high-throughput TCR immunosequencing, statistical association of individual TCRs with disease status, and machine learning to predict cytomegalovirus infection status. A handful of DR-DQ haplotypes were handled as single units for association and clustering because linkage in the cohort was strong. Genome-wide SNP genotypes for about 55% of the roughly 670 donors were used in a later genetic analysis, which treated that subset as a discovery cohort. The number of typed donors differed by locus: about 620-630 for A, B, C, DRB1 and DQB1; approximately 530 for DQA1; 606 for DPA1; and approximately 450 for DPB1. HLA typing included class I and class II loci at four-digit resolution. Rather than using new phenotypic data, the later analysis identified candidate immune exposures from TCR beta sequences and from how often those sequences occurred across donors. Roughly 300 gigabases of sequencing data and 70 million to 85 million unique TCR sequences were included in an early release covering roughly 700 HLA-typed donors. Among roughly 400 genotyped donors of the cohort, an average of approximately 250,000 unique TCR beta nucleotide sequences were sequenced per donor, approximately 20% of them non-productive. Along with the approximately 600-subject first cohort, a separate validation cohort of over a hundred different subjects was used. A later analysis re-analyzed previously published TCR beta repertoires from 600 to 850 donors and added high-resolution HLA genotyping to study TCR occurrence patterns. All discovery cohort repertoires had been generated on a single sequencing platform. Of the 398 genotyped donors, approximately 81% were placed in the genetic ancestry cluster associated with self-reported Caucasian donors. In an earlier analysis of a few hundred of the donors, high-throughput TCR beta sequencing was used to judge whether each TCR beta V gene segment behaved as functional or pseudogenic. The study aimed to test whether signatures of past pathogen exposure could be identified by cataloging public T cell receptors. Donor age, sex, ethnicity and CMV serostatus were collected together with the repertoire data. Using immunosequencing, the study profiled T cell repertoires from some 670 subjects and related those repertoires to cytomegalovirus serostatus. Overall study outcomes, separate from this receptor: In the study, approximately 150 TCR beta chains were listed as associated with cytomegalovirus. A cluster of highly shared sequence variants was judged likely to represent a technical artifact of the sequencing pipeline. At a false discovery rate of 0.05, a later analysis linked about 17,000 TCR beta sequences to specific HLA alleles. The authors suggested that the approach could potentially be extended to other disease states and immunological phenotypes. Most TCR sequences were observed very rarely across donors, whereas some public TCRs were present in many individuals. This cohort had only TCR beta chains sequenced, and the lack of alpha or paired-chain data limited which features could be detected. The presence/absence analyses assumed that sequencing depth was roughly uniform across donors, and that assumption may not be true. Several of the top co-occurrence clusters appeared to be linked to parvovirus B19, influenza, CMV and Epstein-Barr virus, according to a later analysis. Assigning TCR associations to individual alleles was difficult when HLA alleles, especially DR and DQ, strongly co-occurred. Because some donors lacked HLA typing at each locus, the association tests relied only on the typed subset. Because the 87-base-pair reads could not distinguish some IMGT-functional V segments, including TRBV6-2 and TRBV6-3, those segments were excluded. A later analysis found that TCR association rates varied across HLA loci, with DRB1 alleles showing the most associated TCRs and HLA-C alleles the fewest. For the cohort, immune exposure information was limited to CMV serostatus. In vitro tests confirmed that a few of the cytomegalovirus-associated TCR beta chains recognize cytomegalovirus antigens. The classifier was reported to diagnose cytomegalovirus status with high specificity and sensitivity in both the original and validation cohorts. V-gene and J-gene trimming of TCR beta chains was associated with a missense DCLRE1C variant in a later genetic analysis, and the association was replicated in an independent cohort. Compared with equally common non-associated chains, HLA-associated TCR beta chains in a later analysis were more clonally expanded and had lower generation probabilities. Because counts were too low, roughly 17 rarely observed V segments, including chromosome 9 orphons, were left out of the earlier analysis of roughly 600 of the donors. A further reported finding was that TCR beta sequences accurately predicted the HLA-A and HLA-B alleles for most subjects in the first cohort. A later analysis found that most CMV-associated TCR beta chains appeared HLA-restricted, with HLA associations seemingly driven largely by CMV exposure. Correlated functional status among segregating V segments might reflect linkage disequilibrium, but an unknown experimental factor could not be ruled out. An earlier analysis of approximately 500 of the donors showed that most TCR beta V segments appeared in productive rearrangements either about 87% or about 30% of the time, which broadly matched IMGT annotations. According to a later genetic analysis, donors in an Asian-associated ancestry cluster had fewer N-insertions in productive TCRs than the approximately 630-donor mean.

The cohort comprised fewer than 700 healthy bone marrow donors. At the time of sampling, every cohort member was nominally healthy, though immune exposures that went unrecorded were likely present. The donor tested CMV seropositive, placing the donor among the 290 or so seropositive members of the cohort. A peripheral blood sample was provided by each donor, and peripheral blood mononuclear cells were used for TCR beta sequencing. The Qiagen DNeasy Blood Extraction Kit was used to extract genomic DNA from the blood cell samples. Comments on this clone: Its antigen is currently not known. No base-level quality is on record; no much larger clone is a single base apart.

CDR1 LNHDA and CDR2 SQIVND are derived from the germline V gene (reference sequence). V is shortened by 7 bases, J by 12 bases, and the region joining them spans 9 bases. The CDR3 measures 9 amino acids from cysteine to phenylalanine. The kept DNA is CDR3 alone, 27 bases in frame from the first base. Library preparation was by the immunoSEQ multiplex PCR assay. For the multiplex PCR, a mixture combining 60 forward primers for TCR Vbeta segments and 13 reverse primers for TCR Jbeta segments was used. A multiplex PCR assay on genomic DNA amplified the CDR3 region of rearranged TCR beta genes. The amplified TCR beta libraries were sequenced on the Illumina HiSeq System as 87-base-pair reads. As for the authors' bioinformatics: In a later analysis, 80 million or so unique TCR beta chains were counted across the roughly 610 repertoires, and about 9.9 million of these chains were shared by at least two donors. A nearest-neighbor algorithm error-corrected the raw reads and collapsed the reads into unique sequences, merging closely related sequences to remove PCR and sequencing errors. Alignment of CDR3 sequences to IMGT reference sequences was used to assign V, D and J gene segments. For a sequence to be retained, at least a six-nucleotide match to both a V gene segment and a J gene segment was required. A rearrangement counted as productive if the CDR3 had no stop codons and remained in frame with V and J, and every other rearrangement counted as non-productive. CDR3 was defined by IMGT convention, running from the second conserved V-encoded cysteine to the conserved J-encoded phenylalanine. The earlier analysis of about 590 of the donors excluded sequences that lacked an unambiguous match to a single V gene segment. An earlier analysis of several hundred of the donors classified V segments as functional when productive rearrangements were above 56.7% and as segregating when the standard deviation between donors was above 5%. To diagnose cytomegalovirus status from the catalog of TCR beta chain sequences, a statistical classification framework was built. In a later analysis, V and J genes were assigned by comparing TCR nucleotide sequences against IMGT/GENE-DB human TR gene sequences. The TCRdist pipeline was used in a later analysis to assign CDR3 sequences and most-parsimonious VDJ recombination scenarios. A later analysis defined each TCR beta chain by its CDR3 amino acid sequence plus V-gene family, and excluded reads lacking a unique V-gene family. As a way to deal with suspected cross-contamination and a sequencing artifact, a later analysis dropped more than 500 nucleotide sequences that were highly shared and had low generation probability. A later analysis calculated a clonal expansion index for each public chain from normalized within-repertoire ranks of inferred template counts. A later analysis computed generation probabilities with a VDJ recombination model fitted to out-of-frame rearrangements, and checked the results against IGoR. In a later analysis, hypergeometric tests were used to score TCR-TCR, TCR-HLA and TCR-CMV co-occurrence, with a repertoire-size bias correction applied to TCR pairs. In a later analysis, false discovery rates were estimated by permuting HLA or CMV assignments 20 times. A later analysis grouped co-occurring TCRs with DBSCAN, adding TCRdist sequence similarity when clustering within HLA-allele-positive subsets. For co-occurrence clustering, repertoires with fewer than 30,000 or more than 120,000 public chains were excluded, along with five repertoires with anomalous nucleotide sharing. Held by TCRdb, this immuneACCESS table contains in-frame sequences only and omits some clones. Under half of the omission traces to an unresolved V gene where checked; the cause of the rest is unknown. That table supplies the V and J calls and clone size; D and trimming were determined from the DNA. The sample data list more than 90,000 clones, and around 80% of these were observed just once. The ten most abundant clones make up about a fifth of the sample.

The chain is assembled from TRBV19 and TRBJ1-2; the D gene is unclear. What was sequenced was PBMCs. The clonotype originates from a man aged 30-40 years in good health and CMV-seropositive. The sequence in DNA is TGTGCCAGTATTATCCAAAACACCTTC. Protein translation: CASIIQNTF.